This is a list of T cell receptor beta chains from one sample in a study of vaccination effects on CD4 cells after COVID-19. TCRdb keeps only in-frame clones here, not all; method: immunoSEQ multiplex PCR. The sample includes tens of thousands of clones, almost 70% of them seen just once. These TCRs' antigens remain unknown. The specimen was CD4+ T cells from PBMCs cultured with HCoV-NL63 spike peptides, collected before COVID-19 vaccination. The receptors come from a human donor who received a COVID-19 vaccine. Each CDR3 is given with its conserved first and last residue. Each record gives: clone size, V gene, D gene, J gene, CDR3 protein, CDR3 DNA. D genes are given only for firm matches. Some rows mark clone size as missing; the rest say once, few, many or name a class of expanded clone.

NA	TRBV7-9	TRBD2	TRBJ2-5	CASSSGTSTKTQYF	TGTGCCAGCAGCTCCGGGACTAGTACAAAGACCCAGTACTTC
NA	TRBV14	TRBD2	TRBJ2-5	CASSQGLAGTETQYF	TGTGCCAGCAGCCAGGGACTAGCGGGAACAGAGACCCAGTACTTC
once	TRBV5-1	NA	TRBJ2-6	CASSLGDGANVLTF	TGCGCCAGCAGCTTGGGGGATGGGGCCAACGTCCTGACTTTC
NA	TRBV4-1	NA	TRBJ2-2	CASSQGRDFTGELFF	TGCGCCAGCAGCCAAGGCCGGGACTTCACCGGGGAGCTGTTTTTT
NA	TRBV6-5	TRBD2	TRBJ2-3	CASSSTSGGAPPADGF	TGTGCCAGCAGTTCGACTAGCGGGGGGGCCCCCCCCGCGGATGGTTTT
NA	TRBV14	NA	TRBJ1-3	CASSQGEGAGNTIYF	TGTGCCAGCAGCCAAGGGGAGGGGGCTGGAAACACCATATATTTT
NA	TRBV12-2	NA	TRBJ1-2	CASRCRDGYTF	TGTGCAAGTCGCTGCAGGGACGGCTACACCTTC
NA	TRBV7-9	NA	TRBJ1-3	CASSPPRGSGGNTIYF	TGTGCCAGCAGCCCACCGAGAGGCTCGGGAGGAAACACCATATATTTT
NA	TRBV7-9	NA	TRBJ2-1	CASSLFQDTNEQFF	TGTGCCAGCAGCTTGTTTCAGGACACCAATGAGCAGTTCTTC
few	TRBV20-1	NA	TRBJ2-7	CSASLTGTYEQYF	TGCAGTGCTAGTTTAACCGGAACCTACGAGCAGTACTTC
NA	TRBV18	NA	TRBJ1-3	CASSPPAASSGNTIYF	TGTGCCAGCTCACCACCGGCGGCGAGCTCTGGAAACACCATATATTTT
few	TRBV9	NA	TRBJ2-7	CACWGNLTYEQYF	TGTGCCTGTTGGGGCAACCTCACCTACGAGCAGTACTTC
medium-sized	TRBV19	NA	TRBJ1-1	CASRLGTMNTEAFF	TGTGCCAGTAGACTTGGCACAATGAACACTGAAGCTTTCTTT
NA	TRBV5-1	NA	TRBJ2-5	CASSLALEASQYF	TGCGCCAGCAGCTTGGCCCTTGAGGCGTCCCAGTACTTC
NA	TRBV5-4	TRBD2	TRBJ2-5	CASSLVLAGGWETQYF	TGTGCCAGCAGCTTGGTACTAGCGGGGGGTTGGGAGACCCAGTACTTC
NA	TRBV5-1	TRBD1	TRBJ1-1	CATLRGGHTEAFF	TGCGCCACCCTCAGGGGGGGCCACACTGAAGCTTTCTTT
NA	TRBV5-1	NA	TRBJ1-6	CASSLVGTRWGSPLHF	TGCGCCAGCAGCTTGGTTGGGACACGGTGGGGTTCACCCCTCCACTTT
once	TRBV12-3/TRBV12-4	NA	TRBJ2-1	CASDSTLSNEQFF	TGTGCCAGTGACAGTACCCTTTCGAATGAGCAGTTCTTC
NA	TRBV2	TRBD2	TRBJ2-7	CASSGLAGVVYEQYF	TGTGCCAGCAGTGGACTAGCGGGAGTTGTATACGAGCAGTACTTC
once	TRBV27	TRBD2	TRBJ2-2	CASSSGTSGSLAGELFF	TGTGCCAGCAGTTCGGGGACTAGCGGGAGTTTGGCCGGGGAGCTGTTTTTT
NA	TRBV30	TRBD2	TRBJ2-3	CAWSSGGIADTQYF	TGTGCCTGGAGTTCGGGGGGAATCGCAGATACGCAGTATTTT
NA	TRBV2	TRBD2	TRBJ2-1	CASRQLAGGREQFF	TGTGCCAGCAGACAACTAGCGGGAGGGCGTGAGCAGTTCTTC
NA	TRBV9	NA	TRBJ2-1	CASSVAGVFYEQFF	TGTGCCAGCAGCGTAGCGGGAGTCTTCTATGAGCAGTTCTTC
few	TRBV27	TRBD1	TRBJ1-5	CASSSDRNQPQHF	TGTGCCAGCAGCTCGGACAGGAATCAGCCCCAGCATTTT
NA	TRBV27	NA	TRBJ2-6	CASRDTFSGANVLTF	TGTGCCAGCAGAGACACCTTCTCTGGGGCCAACGTCCTGACTTTC
NA	TRBV12-3/TRBV12-4	NA	TRBJ2-7	CASSTGGDEQYF	TGTGCCAGCAGTACAGGGGGGGACGAGCAGTACTTC